This entry is about one TCR beta chain. The target antigen is unknown. The record originates from a study of T cells in Graves' hyperthyroidism and ophthalmopathy. Overall study: Initial diagnosis, before any treatment, was when peripheral blood was collected.

Germline CDR1 and CDR2: SGHTA and FQGNSA. Between the trimmed V and J ends, which lost 1 base and 7 bases, there was a span of 13 bases. The CDR3 length is 15 residues. Uncontrolled infection, other autoimmune disease, pregnancy or lactation barred patients from enrollment. Study outcomes and limitations: A model built on 13 V-J features separated ophthalmopathy from stable hyperthyroidism.

Researchers took RNA transcripts and amplified the TCR beta CDR3 regions from them. HTBI primers were employed in a first-round RT-PCR of the TCR CDR3. TCRdb itself ran the multiplex PCR reads through MiXCR, one entry per CDR3 protein. The repertoire holds some 300,000 distinct CDR3 sequences, with roughly a fifth as singletons. The J gene is TRBJ2-2, the V gene TRBV7-2; D is perhaps TRBD2 (6 bases). The sequenced material came from blood. This clonotype was sampled from a man in his forties or fifties with Graves' ophthalmopathy. CDR3 in DNA: TGTGCCAGCAGCTTAGTCGGAGGGAAGGGCGGGGAGCTGTTTTTT. Translated, it gives CASSLVGGKGGELFF.